One and the same sample provided the 7 T cell receptor beta chains below, sequenced in a study of CD8 T cells in ankylosing spondylitis. Findings of the study overall: There was a TCR beta motif, made of eight highly homologous variants, that appeared characteristic of ankylosing spondylitis blood.

No cognate antigen is known for these TCRs. One entry per CDR3 protein results from TCRdb running MiXCR on the 5' RACE reads. Here the sample spans almost 400,000 distinct CDR3 sequences, about a fifth being singletons. Sequenced sample: blood, either unsorted or a sorted T cell fraction (not recorded which). Receptors were obtained from a male donor with ankylosing spondylitis.

The rearrangement uses TRBV12-3 or TRBV12-4 and TRBJ1-4; TRBD1 aligns across 9 bases. Trimming cost V 6 bases and J 8 bases; bases outside gene matches: 4. This CDR3 has 13 amino acids. The CDR3 DNA follows: TGTGCCAGCAGCGGGGGACAGGGAGAAAAACTGTTTTTT. It encodes CASSGGQGEKLFF.

In its sample, this clonotype was seen a few times. CDR3 residues: CASRGASVHEQFF. The CDR3 DNA sequence: TGTGCCAGCAGAGGGGCTAGCGTTCATGAGCAGTTCTTC. This sequence joins TRBV6-1 and TRBJ2-1; D possibly corresponds to TRBD2 (6 bases). Germline CDR1 MNHNS, CDR2 SASEGT. The CDR3 covers 13 residues. Trimming pared 6 bases from V and 8 bases from J, leaving 14 bases between.

The chain is built from TRBV5-1 and TRBJ2-5; D gene ambiguous. Trimming removed 5 bases at V and 4 bases at J, with 12 bases between. Per germline, CDR1 SGHRS and CDR2 YFSETQ. This CDR3 spans 13 amino acids. CDR3 region: CASSITPRETQYF. CDR3 DNA sequence: TGCGCCAGCAGTATCACCCCCCGAGAGACCCAGTACTTC.

The chain combines TRBV12-3 or TRBV12-4 with TRBJ2-2; TRBD2 is a possible D gene (5 bases). This CDR3 contains 13 residues. V was shortened by 6 bases and J by 2 bases, with 7 bases between the two germline ends. The CDR3 nucleotides are TGTGCCAGCAGGACTATAAACACCGGGGAGCTGTTTTTT. Amino acid sequence: CASRTINTGELFF.

This clonotype occurred many times. J is TRBJ2-7 and V is TRBV5-6, with D tentatively TRBD2 (6 bases). Germline CDR1 is SGHDT and CDR2 is YYEEEE. Deletions cut 7 bases from V and 6 bases from J, with 17 bases between. The CDR3 covers 13 residues. CDR3 in DNA: TGTGCCAGCTTGCGGGATACTGTCGGCGAGCAGTACTTC. Its protein is CASLRDTVGEQYF. Full variable domain (rest looked up from reference TRBV5-6 and TRBJ2-7): DAGVTQSPTHLIKTRGQQVTLRCSPKSGHDTVSWYQQALGQGPQFIFQYYEEEERQRGNFPDRFSGHQFPNYSSELNVNALLLGDSALYLCASLRDTVGEQYFGPGTRLTVT.

The chain links TRBV12-3 or TRBV12-4 to TRBJ2-5; D is unclear. This CDR3 region has 14 residues. V lost 5 bases to trimming and J lost 1 base, with 11 bases between them. CDR3 DNA sequence: TGTGCCAGCAGTGTGACTCGACTCCAAGAGACCCAGTACTTC. It encodes CASSVTRLQETQYF.

The chain joins TRBV7-6 to TRBJ1-3; D remains ambiguous. Germline loops: CDR1 SGHVS, CDR2 FNYEAQ. The CDR3 totals 18 residues. V was pared by 5 bases and J by 4 bases, with 24 bases between. CDR3 protein: CASSSGGSGPPFGNTIYF. Written as DNA, the CDR3 is TGTGCCAGCAGCAGCGGTGGAAGTGGCCCACCATTCGGAAACACCATATATTTT.